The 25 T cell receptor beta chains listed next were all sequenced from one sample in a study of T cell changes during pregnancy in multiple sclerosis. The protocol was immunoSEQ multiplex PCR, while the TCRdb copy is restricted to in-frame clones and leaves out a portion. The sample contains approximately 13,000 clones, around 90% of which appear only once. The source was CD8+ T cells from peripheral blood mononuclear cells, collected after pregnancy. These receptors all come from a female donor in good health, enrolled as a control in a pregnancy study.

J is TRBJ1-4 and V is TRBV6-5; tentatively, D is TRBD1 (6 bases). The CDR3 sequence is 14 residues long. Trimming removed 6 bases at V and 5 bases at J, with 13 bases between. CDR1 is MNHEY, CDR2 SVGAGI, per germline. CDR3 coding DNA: TGTGCCAGCAGCCCTTTTCAGGGGAATGAAAAACTGTTTTTT. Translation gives CASSPFQGNEKLFF.

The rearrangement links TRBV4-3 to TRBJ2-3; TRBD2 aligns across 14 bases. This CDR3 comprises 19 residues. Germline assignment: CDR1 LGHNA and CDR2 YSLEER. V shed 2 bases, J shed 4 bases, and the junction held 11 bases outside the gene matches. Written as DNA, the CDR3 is TGCGCCAGCAGCCAAACCTGGGAGACTAGCGGGAGGGATTCAGATACGCAGTATTTT. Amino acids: CASSQTWETSGRDSDTQYF.

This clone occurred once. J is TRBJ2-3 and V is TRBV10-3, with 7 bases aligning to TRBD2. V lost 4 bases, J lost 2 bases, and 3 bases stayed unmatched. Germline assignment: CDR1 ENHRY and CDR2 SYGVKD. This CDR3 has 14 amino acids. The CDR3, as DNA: TGTGCCATCAGTGTCAGCGGGAACACAGATACGCAGTATTTT. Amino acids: CAISVSGNTDTQYF.

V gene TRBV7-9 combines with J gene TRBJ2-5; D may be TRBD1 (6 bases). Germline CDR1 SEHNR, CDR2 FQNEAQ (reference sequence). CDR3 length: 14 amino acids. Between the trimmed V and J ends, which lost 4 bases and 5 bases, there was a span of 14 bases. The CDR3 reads CASSSTGPGETQYF. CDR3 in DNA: TGTGCCAGCAGCTCAACAGGGCCGGGGGAGACCCAGTACTTC.

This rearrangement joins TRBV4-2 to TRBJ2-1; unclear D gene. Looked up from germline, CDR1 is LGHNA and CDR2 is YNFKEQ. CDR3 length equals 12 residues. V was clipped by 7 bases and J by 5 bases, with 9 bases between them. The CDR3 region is CASTTRDNEQFF. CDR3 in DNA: TGTGCCAGCACCACCCGGGACAATGAGCAGTTCTTC.

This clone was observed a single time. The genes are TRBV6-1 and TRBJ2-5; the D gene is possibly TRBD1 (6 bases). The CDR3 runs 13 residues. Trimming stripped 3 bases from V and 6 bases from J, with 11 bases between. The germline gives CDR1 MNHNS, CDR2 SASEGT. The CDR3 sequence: CASSDTGSKTQYF. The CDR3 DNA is TGTGCCAGCAGTGATACAGGGTCCAAGACCCAGTACTTC.

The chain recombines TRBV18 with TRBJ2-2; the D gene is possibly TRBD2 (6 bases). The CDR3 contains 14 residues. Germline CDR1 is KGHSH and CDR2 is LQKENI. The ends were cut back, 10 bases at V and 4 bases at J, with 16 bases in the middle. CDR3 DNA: TGTGCCACCCAGGAGGGGCGCGGCACCGGGGAGCTGTTTTTT. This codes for CATQEGRGTGELFF. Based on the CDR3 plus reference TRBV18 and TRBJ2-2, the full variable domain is NAGVMQNPRHLVRRRGQEARLRCSPMKGHSHVYWYRQLPEEGLKFMVYLQKENIIDESGMPKERFSAEFPKEGPSILRIQQVVRGDSAAYFCATQEGRGTGELFFGEGSRLTVL.

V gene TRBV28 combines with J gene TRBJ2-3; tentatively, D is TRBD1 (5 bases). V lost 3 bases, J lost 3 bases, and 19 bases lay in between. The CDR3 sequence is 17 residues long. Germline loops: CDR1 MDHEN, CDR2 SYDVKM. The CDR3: CASSLPLTGTQTDTQYF. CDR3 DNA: TGTGCCAGCAGTTTGCCCCTTACAGGTACCCAAACAGATACGCAGTATTTT.

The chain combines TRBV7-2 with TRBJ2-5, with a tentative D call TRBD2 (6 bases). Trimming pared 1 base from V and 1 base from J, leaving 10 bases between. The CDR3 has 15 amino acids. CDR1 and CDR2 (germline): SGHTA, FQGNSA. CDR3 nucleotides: TGTGCCAGCAGCTTAGTGACTAGTCCCCAAGAGACCCAGTACTTC. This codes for CASSLVTSPQETQYF.

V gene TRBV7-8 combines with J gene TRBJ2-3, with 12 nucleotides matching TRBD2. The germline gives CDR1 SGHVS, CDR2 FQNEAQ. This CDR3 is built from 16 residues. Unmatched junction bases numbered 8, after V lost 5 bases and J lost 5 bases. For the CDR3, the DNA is TGTGCCAGCAGCCCTAGCGGGAGGGCCTGGGTAGATACGCAGTATTTT. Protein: CASSPSGRAWVDTQYF.

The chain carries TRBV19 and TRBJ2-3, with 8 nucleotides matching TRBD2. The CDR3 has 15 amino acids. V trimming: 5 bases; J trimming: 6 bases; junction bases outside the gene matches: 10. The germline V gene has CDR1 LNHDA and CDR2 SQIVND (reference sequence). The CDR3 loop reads CASSPPVAGMDTQYF. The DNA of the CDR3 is TGTGCCAGTAGTCCTCCGGTAGCGGGAATGGATACGCAGTATTTT. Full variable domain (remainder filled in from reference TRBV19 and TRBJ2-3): DGGITQSPKYLFRKEGQNVTLSCEQNLNHDAMYWYRQDPGQGLRLIYYSQIVNDFQKGDIAEGYSVSREKKESFPLTVTSAQKNPTAFYLCASSPPVAGMDTQYFGPGTRLTVL.

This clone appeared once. The CDR3 coding sequence is TGTGCCAGCCCCGGGACTAGCGGGGGAAGGGAGACCCAGTACTTC. Protein sequence: CASPGTSGGRETQYF. This rearrangement joins TRBV7-9 to TRBJ2-5; 14 nucleotides match TRBD2. J gave up 5 bases and V 8 bases, and 7 bases lay outside the gene matches. Germline CDR1 SEHNR, CDR2 FQNEAQ (reference sequence). The CDR3 is made up of 15 amino acids.

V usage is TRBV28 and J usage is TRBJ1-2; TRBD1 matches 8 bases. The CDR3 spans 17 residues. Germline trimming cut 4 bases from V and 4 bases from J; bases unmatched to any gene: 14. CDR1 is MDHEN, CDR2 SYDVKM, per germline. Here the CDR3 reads CASSSAGTGPFFYGYTF. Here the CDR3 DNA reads TGTGCCAGCAGTTCAGCCGGGACAGGTCCCTTCTTCTATGGCTACACCTTC.

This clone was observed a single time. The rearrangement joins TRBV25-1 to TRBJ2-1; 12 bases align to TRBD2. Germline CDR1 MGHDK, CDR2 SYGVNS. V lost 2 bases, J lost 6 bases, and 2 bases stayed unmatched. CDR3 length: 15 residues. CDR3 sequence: CASSELAGGGNEQFF. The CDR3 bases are TGTGCCAGCAGTGAACTAGCGGGAGGGGGCAATGAGCAGTTCTTC.

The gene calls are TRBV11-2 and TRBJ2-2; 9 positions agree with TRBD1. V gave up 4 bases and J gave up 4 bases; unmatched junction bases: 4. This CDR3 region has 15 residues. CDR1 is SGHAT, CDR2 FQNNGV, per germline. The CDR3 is CASSSQGAVTGELFF. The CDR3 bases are TGTGCCAGCAGCTCACAGGGGGCCGTCACCGGGGAGCTGTTTTTT.

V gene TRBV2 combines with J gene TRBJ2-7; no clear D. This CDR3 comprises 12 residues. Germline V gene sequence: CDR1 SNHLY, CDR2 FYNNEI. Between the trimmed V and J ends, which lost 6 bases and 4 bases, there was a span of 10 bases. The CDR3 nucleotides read TGTGCCAGCAGCACAGAAATTTACGAGCAGTACTTC. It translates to CASSTEIYEQYF.

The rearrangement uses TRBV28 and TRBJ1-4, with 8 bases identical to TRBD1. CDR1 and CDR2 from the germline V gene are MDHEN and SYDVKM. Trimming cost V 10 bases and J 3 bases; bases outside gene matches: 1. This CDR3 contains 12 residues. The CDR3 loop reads CAIQGANEKLFF. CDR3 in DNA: TGTGCCATACAGGGGGCTAATGAAAAACTGTTTTTT.

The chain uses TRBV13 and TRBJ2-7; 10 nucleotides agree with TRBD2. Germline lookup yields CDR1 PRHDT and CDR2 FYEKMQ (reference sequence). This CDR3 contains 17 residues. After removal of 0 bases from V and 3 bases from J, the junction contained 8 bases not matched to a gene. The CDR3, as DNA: TGTGCCAGCAGCTTAGGTCTAGCGGGAGACCCAAACTACGAGCAGTACTTC. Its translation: CASSLGLAGDPNYEQYF.

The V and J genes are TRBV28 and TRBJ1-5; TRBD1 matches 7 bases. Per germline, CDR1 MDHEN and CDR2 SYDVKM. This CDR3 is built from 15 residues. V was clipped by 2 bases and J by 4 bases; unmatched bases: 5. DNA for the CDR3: TGTGCCAGCAGTTTACGAGGGGGCCTGAATCAGCCCCAGCATTTT. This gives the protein CASSLRGGLNQPQHF.

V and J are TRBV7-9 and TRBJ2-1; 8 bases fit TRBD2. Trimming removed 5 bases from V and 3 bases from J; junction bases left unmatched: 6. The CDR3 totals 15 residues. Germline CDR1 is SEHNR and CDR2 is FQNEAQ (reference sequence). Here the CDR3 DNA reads TGTGCCAGCAGCCGAGCGGGAGAGCTCTACAATGAGCAGTTCTTC. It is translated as CASSRAGELYNEQFF. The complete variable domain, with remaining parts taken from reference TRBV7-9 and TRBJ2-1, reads DTGVSQNPRHKITKRGQNVTFRCDPISEHNRLYWYRQTLGQGPEFLTYFQNEAQLEKSRLLSDRFSAERPKGSFSTLEIQRTEQGDSAMYLCASSRAGELYNEQFFGPGTRLTVL.

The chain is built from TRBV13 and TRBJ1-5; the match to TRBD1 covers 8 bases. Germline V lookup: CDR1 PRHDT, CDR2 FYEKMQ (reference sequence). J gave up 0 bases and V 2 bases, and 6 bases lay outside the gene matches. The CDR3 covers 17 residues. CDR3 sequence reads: CASSLTGGGDSNQPQHF. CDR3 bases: TGTGCCAGCAGCTTAACAGGGGGAGGCGATAGCAATCAGCCCCAGCATTTT.

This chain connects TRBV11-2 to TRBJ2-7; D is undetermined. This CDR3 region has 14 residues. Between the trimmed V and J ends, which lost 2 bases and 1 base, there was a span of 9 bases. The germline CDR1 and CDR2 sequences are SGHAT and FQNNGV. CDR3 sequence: CASSLSRVSYEQYF. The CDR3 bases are TGTGCCAGCAGCTTAAGCCGGGTATCCTACGAGCAGTACTTC.

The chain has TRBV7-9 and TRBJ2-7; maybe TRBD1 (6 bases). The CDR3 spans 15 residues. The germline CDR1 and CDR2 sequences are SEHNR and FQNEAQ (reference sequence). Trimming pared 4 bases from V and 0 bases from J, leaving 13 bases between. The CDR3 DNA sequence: TGTGCCAGCAGCTCATACAGGGAAAACTCCTACGAGCAGTACTTC. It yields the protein CASSSYRENSYEQYF.

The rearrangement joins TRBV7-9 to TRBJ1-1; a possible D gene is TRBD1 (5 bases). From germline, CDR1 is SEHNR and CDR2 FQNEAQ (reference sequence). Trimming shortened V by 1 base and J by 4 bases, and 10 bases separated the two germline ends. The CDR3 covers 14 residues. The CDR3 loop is CASSLGRVGTEAFF. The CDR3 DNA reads TGTGCCAGCAGCTTAGGCAGGGTGGGCACTGAAGCTTTCTTT.

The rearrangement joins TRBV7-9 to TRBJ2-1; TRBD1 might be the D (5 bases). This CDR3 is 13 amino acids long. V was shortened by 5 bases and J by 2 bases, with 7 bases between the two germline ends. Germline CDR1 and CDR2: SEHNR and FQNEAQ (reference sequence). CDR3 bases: TGTGCCAGCAGCCCGGACACCTACAATGAGCAGTTCTTC. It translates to CASSPDTYNEQFF.